A selection of T cell receptor beta chains follows, all from one sample in a study of glioma-infiltrating T cells after dendritic cell vaccination. Only in-frame clones appear in the TCRdb table, and some are missing; sequencing was by immunoSEQ multiplex PCR. The table includes roughly 100,000 clones, 81% detected once. This material consisted of blood, taken before dendritic cell vaccination. Receptors were obtained from a human donor with glioblastoma. The CDR3 runs from the conserved cysteine through the conserved F or W. Each record gives: V gene, clone size, D gene, J gene, CDR3 DNA, CDR3 protein. D genes are given only for firm matches. Size is omitted from some rows. Given values are once, few, many or a class for expanded clones.

V: TRBV9
size: -
D: -
J: TRBJ2-3
DNA: TGCGCCAGCAGCGTATTGTCAGGGGAAGCAGATACGCAGTATTTT
CDR3: CASSVLSGEADTQYF

V: TRBV30
size: -
D: -
J: TRBJ1-3
DNA: TGTGCCTTGGGGCGCTCTGGAAACACCATATATTTT
CDR3: CALGRSGNTIYF

V: TRBV30
size: -
D: -
J: TRBJ2-7
DNA: TGTGCCTGGAGTGTCAGGGACTCCTACGAGCAGTACTTC
CDR3: CAWSVRDSYEQYF

V: TRBV25-1
size: -
D: -
J: TRBJ1-5
DNA: TGTGCCAGCAGTGAAGGGACAACGAATCCTCCAAATCAGCCCCAGCATTTT
CDR3: CASSEGTTNPPNQPQHF

V: TRBV5-6
size: -
D: TRBD1
J: TRBJ1-2
DNA: TGTGCCAGCAGCGCCGGGACAGGGCGCGGCTACACCTTC
CDR3: CASSAGTGRGYTF

V: TRBV11-2
size: once
D: -
J: TRBJ2-5
DNA: TGTGCCAGCAGCCGAGCAGGGTTTCTTCGTAGGTGGTCCCAAGAGACCCAGTACTTC
CDR3: CASSRAGFLRRWSQETQYF

V: TRBV10-1
size: -
D: -
J: TRBJ1-6
DNA: TGCGCCAGCAGACAGGGATCGAATTCACCCCTCCACTTT
CDR3: CASRQGSNSPLHF

V: TRBV6-5
size: few
D: TRBD1
J: TRBJ2-7
DNA: TGTGCCAGCGAGCGGACAGGGGGGTCCTACGAGCAGTACTTC
CDR3: CASERTGGSYEQYF

V: TRBV12-5
size: -
D: -
J: TRBJ2-3
DNA: TGTGCTAGTGGTTTGGGAGGGTATACGCAGTATTTT
CDR3: CASGLGGYTQYF

V: TRBV11-3
size: -
D: TRBD2
J: TRBJ2-7
DNA: TGTGCCAGCAGCTTAGGGGGAGCGGGGGACTACGAGCAGTACTTC
CDR3: CASSLGGAGDYEQYF